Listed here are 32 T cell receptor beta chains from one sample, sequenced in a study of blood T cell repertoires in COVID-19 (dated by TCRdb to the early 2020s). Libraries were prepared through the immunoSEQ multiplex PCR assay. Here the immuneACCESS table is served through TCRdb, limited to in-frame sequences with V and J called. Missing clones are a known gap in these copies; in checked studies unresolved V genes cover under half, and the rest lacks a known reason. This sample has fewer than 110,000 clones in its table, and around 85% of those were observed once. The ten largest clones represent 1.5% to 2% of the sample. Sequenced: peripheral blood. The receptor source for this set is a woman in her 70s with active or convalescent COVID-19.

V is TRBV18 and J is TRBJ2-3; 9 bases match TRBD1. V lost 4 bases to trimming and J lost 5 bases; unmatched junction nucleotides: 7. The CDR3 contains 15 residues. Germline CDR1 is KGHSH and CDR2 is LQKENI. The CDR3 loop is CASSHGTGYLDTQYF. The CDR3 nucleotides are TGTGCCAGCTCACACGGGACAGGGTATTTAGATACGCAGTATTTT.

The CDR3 region is CASSSLPLAEQFF. Written as DNA, the CDR3 is TGTGCCAGCAGCTCCCTGCCTCTAGCGGAGCAGTTCTTC. The chain uses TRBV7-2 and TRBJ2-1, with D perhaps matching TRBD2 (6 bases). CDR3 length: 13 amino acids. CDR1 is SGHTA and CDR2 is FQGNSA in the germline V gene. V was trimmed by 4 bases and J by 10 bases, leaving 14 bases between them.

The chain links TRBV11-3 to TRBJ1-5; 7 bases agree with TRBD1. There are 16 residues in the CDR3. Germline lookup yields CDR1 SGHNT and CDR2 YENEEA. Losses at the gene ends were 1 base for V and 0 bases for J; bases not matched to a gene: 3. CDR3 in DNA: TGTGCCAGCAGCTTAGGTGGGACAGATAGCAATCAGCCCCAGCATTTT. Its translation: CASSLGGTDSNQPQHF. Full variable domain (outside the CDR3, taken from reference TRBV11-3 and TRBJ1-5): EAGVVQSPRYKIIEKKQPVAFWCNPISGHNTLYWYLQNLGQGPELLIRYENEEAVDDSQLPKDRFSAERLKGVDSTLKIQPAELGDSAVYLCASSLGGTDSNQPQHFGDGTRLSIL.

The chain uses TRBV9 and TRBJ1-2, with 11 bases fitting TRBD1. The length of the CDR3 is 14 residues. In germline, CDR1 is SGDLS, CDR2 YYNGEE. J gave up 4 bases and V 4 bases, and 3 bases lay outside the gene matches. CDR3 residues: CASSPGQGGYGYTF. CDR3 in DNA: TGTGCCAGCAGCCCGGGACAGGGGGGCTATGGCTACACCTTC.

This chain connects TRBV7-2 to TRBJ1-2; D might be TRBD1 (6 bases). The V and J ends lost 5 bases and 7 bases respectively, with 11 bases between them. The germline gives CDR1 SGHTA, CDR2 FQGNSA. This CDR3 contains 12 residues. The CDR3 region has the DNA TGTGCCAGCAGCGCGGACAGCCCTGGCTACACCTTC. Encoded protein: CASSADSPGYTF.

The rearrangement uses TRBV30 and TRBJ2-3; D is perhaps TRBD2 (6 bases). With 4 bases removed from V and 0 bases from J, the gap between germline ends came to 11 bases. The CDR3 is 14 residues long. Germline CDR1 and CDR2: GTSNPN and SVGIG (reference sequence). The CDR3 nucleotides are TGTGCCTGGATAGGCGGGGCGAGCACAGATACGCAGTATTTT. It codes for CAWIGGASTDTQYF.

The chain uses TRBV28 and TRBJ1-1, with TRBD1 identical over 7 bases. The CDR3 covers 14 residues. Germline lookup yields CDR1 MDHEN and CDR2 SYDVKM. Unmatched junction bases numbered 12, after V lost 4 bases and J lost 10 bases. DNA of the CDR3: TGTGCCAGCAGTTCCGGGACAGCTAAGCGAGGAGCTTTCTTT. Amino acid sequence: CASSSGTAKRGAFF. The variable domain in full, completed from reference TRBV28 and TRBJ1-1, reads DVKVTQSSRYLVKRTGEKVFLECVQDMDHENMFWYRQDPGLGLRLIYFSYDVKMKEKGDIPEGYSVSREKKERFSLILESASTNQTSMYLCASSSGTAKRGAFFGQGTRLTVV.

CDR3 nucleotides: TGTGCCTGGGTACCTTGGCGGGAGGGAAAGACCCAGTACTTC. It codes for CAWVPWREGKTQYF. V gene TRBV30 combines with J gene TRBJ2-5; 9 positions match TRBD2. CDR3 length equals 14 residues. Trimming cost V 5 bases and J 6 bases; bases outside gene matches: 10. Germline V gives CDR1 GTSNPN, CDR2 SVGIG (reference sequence).

CDR3 protein: CASSLWQDGYTF. The CDR3, as DNA: TGTGCCAGCAGTTTATGGCAGGATGGCTACACCTTC. The V and J genes are TRBV28 and TRBJ1-2; D gene ambiguous. The germline V and J ends were trimmed by 0 bases and 6 bases, with 5 bases remaining between them. This CDR3 comprises 12 residues. CDR1 and CDR2 (germline): MDHEN, SYDVKM.

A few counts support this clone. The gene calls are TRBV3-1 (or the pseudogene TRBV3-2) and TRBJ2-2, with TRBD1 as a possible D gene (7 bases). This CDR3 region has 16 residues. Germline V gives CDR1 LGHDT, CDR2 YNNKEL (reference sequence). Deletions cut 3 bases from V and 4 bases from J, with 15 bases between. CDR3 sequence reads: CASSQTGRGVTGELFF. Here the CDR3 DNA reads TGTGCCAGCAGCCAGACCGGCAGGGGGGTCACCGGGGAGCTGTTTTTT.

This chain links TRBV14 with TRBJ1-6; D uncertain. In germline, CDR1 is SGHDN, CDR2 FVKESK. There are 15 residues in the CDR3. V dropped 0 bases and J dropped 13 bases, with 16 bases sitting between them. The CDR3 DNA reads TGTGCCAGCAGCCAAGAGGTCACGGGGTTGGGGCCCCTCCACTTT. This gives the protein CASSQEVTGLGPLHF.

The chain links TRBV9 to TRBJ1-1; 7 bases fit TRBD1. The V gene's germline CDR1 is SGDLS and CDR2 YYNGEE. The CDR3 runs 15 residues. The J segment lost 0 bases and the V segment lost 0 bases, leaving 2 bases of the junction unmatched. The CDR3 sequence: CASSVGTGLNTEAFF. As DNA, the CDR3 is TGTGCCAGCAGCGTAGGGACAGGTCTGAACACTGAAGCTTTCTTT.

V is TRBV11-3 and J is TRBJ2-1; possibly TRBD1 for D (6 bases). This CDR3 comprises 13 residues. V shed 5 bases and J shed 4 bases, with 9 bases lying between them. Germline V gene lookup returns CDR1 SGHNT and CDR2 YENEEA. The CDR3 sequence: CASSPGTYNEQFF. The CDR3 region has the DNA TGTGCCAGCAGCCCCGGGACATACAATGAGCAGTTCTTC.

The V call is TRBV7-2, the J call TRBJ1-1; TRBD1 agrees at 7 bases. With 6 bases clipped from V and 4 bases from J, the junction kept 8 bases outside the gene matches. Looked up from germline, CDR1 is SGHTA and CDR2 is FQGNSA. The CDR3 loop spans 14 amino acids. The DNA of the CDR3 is TGTGCCAGCAGGATACAGGGGATTTCCACTGAAGCTTTCTTT. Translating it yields CASRIQGISTEAFF.

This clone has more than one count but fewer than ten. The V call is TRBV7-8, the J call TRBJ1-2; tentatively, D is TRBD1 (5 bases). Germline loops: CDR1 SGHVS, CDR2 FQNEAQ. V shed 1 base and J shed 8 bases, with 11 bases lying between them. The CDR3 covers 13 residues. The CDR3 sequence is CASSLEAGRGYTF. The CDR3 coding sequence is TGTGCCAGCAGCTTAGAGGCAGGGCGCGGCTACACCTTC. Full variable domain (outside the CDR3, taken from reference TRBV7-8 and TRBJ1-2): GAGVSQSPRYKVAKRGQDVALRCDPISGHVSLFWYQQALGQGPEFLTYFQNEAQLDKSGLPSDRFFAERPEGSVSTLKIQRTQQEDSAVYLCASSLEAGRGYTFGSGTRLTVV.

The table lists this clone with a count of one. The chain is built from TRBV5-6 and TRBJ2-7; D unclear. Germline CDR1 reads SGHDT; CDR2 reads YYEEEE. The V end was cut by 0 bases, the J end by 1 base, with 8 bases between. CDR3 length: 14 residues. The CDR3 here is CASSLVGWSYEQYF. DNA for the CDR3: TGTGCCAGCAGCTTGGTTGGCTGGTCCTACGAGCAGTACTTC.

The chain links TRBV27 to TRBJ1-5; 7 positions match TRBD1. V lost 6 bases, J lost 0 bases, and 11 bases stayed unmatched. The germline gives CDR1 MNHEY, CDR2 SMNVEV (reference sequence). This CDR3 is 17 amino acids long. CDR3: CASRLIGTAYSNQPQHF. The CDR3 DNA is TGTGCCAGCAGACTTATAGGGACAGCCTATAGCAATCAGCCCCAGCATTTT.

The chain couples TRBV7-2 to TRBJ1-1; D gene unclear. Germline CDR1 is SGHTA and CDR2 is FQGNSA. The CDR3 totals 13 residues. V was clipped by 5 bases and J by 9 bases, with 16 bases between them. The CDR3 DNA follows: TGTGCCAGCAGCAGAATTGGCCAGAACCAAGCTTTCTTT. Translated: CASSRIGQNQAFF.

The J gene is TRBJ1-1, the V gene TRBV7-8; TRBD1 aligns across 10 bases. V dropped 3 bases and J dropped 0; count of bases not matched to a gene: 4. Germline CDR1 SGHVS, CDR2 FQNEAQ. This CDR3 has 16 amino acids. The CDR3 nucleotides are TGTGCCAGCAGCTTTGGACAGGGGGGCATGAACACTGAAGCTTTCTTT. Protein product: CASSFGQGGMNTEAFF.

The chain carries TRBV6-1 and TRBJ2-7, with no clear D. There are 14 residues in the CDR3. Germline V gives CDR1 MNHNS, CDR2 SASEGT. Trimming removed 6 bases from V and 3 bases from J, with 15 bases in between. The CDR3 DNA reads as TGTGCCAGCAGGCCCCGGTCACGTGTCTACGAGCAGTACTTC. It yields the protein CASRPRSRVYEQYF.

The CDR3 DNA reads as TGTGCCTGGGGACAGCGGGATCAGCCCCAGCATTTT. Protein: CAWGQRDQPQHF. The J gene is TRBJ1-5, the V gene TRBV30; possible D gene TRBD1, 6 bases. Trimming took 5 bases from V and 5 from J, leaving 10 bases between them. Germline CDR1 GTSNPN, CDR2 SVGIG (reference sequence). CDR3 length: 12 residues.

The CDR3 DNA reads TGTGCCAGCAGCCTTAGCGAAGGCACTGAAGCTTTCTTT. Translated, it gives CASSLSEGTEAFF. The V and J genes are TRBV7-9 and TRBJ1-1; D unclear. The CDR3 is 13 residues long. Trimming pared 5 bases from V and 4 bases from J, leaving 11 bases between. Looked up from germline, CDR1 is SEHNR and CDR2 is FQNEAQ (reference sequence).

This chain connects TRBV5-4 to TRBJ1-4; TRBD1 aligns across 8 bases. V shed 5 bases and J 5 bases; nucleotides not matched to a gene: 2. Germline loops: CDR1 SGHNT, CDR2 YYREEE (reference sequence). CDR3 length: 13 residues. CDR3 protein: CASRTGENEKLFF. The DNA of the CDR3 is TGTGCCAGCAGGACAGGGGAAAATGAAAAACTGTTTTTT.

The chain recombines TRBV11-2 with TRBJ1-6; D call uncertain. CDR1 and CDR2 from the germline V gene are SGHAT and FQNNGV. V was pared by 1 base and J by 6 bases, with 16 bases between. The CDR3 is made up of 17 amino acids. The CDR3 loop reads CASSLAPSQRPNSPLHF. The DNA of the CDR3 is TGTGCCAGCAGCTTAGCCCCCTCGCAGCGCCCTAATTCACCCCTCCACTTT.

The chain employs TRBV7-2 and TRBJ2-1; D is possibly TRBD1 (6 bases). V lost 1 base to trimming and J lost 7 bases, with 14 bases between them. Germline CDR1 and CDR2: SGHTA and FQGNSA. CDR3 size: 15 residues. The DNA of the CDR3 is TGTGCCAGCAGCTTAGTAGGGACAACCTGGAATGAGCAGTTCTTC. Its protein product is CASSLVGTTWNEQFF.

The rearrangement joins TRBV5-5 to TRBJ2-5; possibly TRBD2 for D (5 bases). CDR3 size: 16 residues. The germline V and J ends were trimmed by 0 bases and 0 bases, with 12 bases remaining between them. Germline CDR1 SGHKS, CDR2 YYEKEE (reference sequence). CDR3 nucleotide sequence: TGTGCCAGCAGCTTGGGGGCAAGGGAGTACCAAGAGACCCAGTACTTC. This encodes CASSLGAREYQETQYF.

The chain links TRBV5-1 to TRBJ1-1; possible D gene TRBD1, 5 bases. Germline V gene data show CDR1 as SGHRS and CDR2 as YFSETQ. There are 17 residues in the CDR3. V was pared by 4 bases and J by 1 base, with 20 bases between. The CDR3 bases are TGCGCCAGCAGCCGAGAGCCGGGTGGTCAGGGGAACACTGAAGCTTTCTTT. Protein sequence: CASSREPGGQGNTEAFF.

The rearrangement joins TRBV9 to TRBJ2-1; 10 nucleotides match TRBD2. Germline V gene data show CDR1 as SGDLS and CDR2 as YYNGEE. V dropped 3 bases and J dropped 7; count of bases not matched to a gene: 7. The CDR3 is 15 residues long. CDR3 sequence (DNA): TGTGCCAGCAGCGCAGTTCCGACTAGCGGGAATGAGCAGTTCTTC. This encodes CASSAVPTSGNEQFF.

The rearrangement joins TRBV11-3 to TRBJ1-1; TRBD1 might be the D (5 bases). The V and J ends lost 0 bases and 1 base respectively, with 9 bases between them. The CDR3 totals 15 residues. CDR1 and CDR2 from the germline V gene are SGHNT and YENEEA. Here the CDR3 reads CASSLEGGGNTEAFF. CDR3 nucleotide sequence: TGTGCCAGCAGCTTAGAAGGCGGGGGGAACACTGAAGCTTTCTTT.

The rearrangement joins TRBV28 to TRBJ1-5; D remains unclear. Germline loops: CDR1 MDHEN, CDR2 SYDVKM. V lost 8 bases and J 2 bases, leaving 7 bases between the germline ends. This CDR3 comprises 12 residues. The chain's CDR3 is CASRRGNQPQHF. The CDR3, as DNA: TGTGCCAGCCGGCGGGGCAATCAGCCCCAGCATTTT.

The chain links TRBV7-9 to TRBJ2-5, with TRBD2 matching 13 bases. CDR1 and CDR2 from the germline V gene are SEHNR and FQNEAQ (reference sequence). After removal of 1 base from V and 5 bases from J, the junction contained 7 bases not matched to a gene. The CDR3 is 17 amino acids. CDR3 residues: CASSLVGTSGTRETQYF. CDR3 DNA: TGTGCCAGCAGCTTAGTCGGGACTAGCGGGACTCGGGAGACCCAGTACTTC.

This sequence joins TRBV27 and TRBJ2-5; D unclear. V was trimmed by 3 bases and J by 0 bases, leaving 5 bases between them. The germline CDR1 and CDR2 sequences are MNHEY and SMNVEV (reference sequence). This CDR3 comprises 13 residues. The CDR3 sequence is CASSFLNQETQYF. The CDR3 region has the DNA TGTGCCAGCAGTTTCCTTAACCAAGAGACCCAGTACTTC.